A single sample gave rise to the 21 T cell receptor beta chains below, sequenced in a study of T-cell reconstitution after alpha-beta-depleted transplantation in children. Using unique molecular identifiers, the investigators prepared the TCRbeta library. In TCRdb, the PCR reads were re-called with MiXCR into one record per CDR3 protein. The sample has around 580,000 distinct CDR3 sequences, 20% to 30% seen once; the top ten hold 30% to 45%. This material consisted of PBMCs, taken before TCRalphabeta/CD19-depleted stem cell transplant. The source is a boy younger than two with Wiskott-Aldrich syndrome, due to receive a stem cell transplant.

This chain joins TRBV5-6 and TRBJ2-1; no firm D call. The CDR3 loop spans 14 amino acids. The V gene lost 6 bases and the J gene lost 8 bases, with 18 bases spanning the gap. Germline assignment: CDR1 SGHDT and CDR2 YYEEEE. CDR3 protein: CASTTVPLGDEQFF. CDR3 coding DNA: TGTGCCAGCACCACCGTTCCCCTGGGCGATGAGCAGTTCTTC.

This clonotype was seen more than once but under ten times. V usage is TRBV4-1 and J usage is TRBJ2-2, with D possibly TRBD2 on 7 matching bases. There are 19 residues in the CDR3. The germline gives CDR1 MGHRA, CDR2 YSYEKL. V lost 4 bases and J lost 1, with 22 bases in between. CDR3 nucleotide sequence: TGCGCCAGCAGCCTACCGTACAGGGTAGGGACTAAGAACACCGGGGAGCTGTTTTTT. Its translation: CASSLPYRVGTKNTGELFF.

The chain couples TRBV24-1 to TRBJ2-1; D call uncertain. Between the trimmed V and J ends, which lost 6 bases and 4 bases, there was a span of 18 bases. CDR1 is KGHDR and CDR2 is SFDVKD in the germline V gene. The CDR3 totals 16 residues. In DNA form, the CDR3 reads TGTGCCACCAGTCCGTCGGGCGCGAAGGATTACAATGAGCAGTTCTTC. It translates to CATSPSGAKDYNEQFF.

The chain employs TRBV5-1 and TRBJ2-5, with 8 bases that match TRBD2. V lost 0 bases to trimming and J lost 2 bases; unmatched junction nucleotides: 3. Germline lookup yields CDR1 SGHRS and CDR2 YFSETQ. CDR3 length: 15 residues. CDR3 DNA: TGCGCCAGCAGCTTGGCAACTAGCGGACAAGAGACCCAGTACTTC. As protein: CASSLATSGQETQYF. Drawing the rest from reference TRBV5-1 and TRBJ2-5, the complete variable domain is KAGVTQTPRYLIKTRGQQVTLSCSPISGHRSVSWYQQTPGQGLQFLFEYFSETQRNKGNFPGRFSGRQFSNSRSEMNVSTLELGDSALYLCASSLATSGQETQYFGPGTRLLVL.

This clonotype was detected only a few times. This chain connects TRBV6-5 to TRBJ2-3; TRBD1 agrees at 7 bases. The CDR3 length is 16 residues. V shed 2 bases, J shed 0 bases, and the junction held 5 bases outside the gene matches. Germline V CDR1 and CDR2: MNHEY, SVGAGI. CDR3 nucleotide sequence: TGTGCCAGCAGTTACCGGGTGACAGGGAGCACAGATACGCAGTATTTT. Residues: CASSYRVTGSTDTQYF.

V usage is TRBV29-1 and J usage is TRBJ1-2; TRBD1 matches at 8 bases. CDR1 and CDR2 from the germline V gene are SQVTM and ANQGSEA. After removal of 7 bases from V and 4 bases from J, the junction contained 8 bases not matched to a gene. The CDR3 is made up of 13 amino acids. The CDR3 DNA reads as TGCAGCGACTCGACAGGGGTTGGCTATGGCTACACCTTC. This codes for CSDSTGVGYGYTF. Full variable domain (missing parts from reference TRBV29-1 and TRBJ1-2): SAVISQKPSRDICQRGTSLTIQCQVDSQVTMMFWYRQQPGQSLTLIATANQGSEATYESGFVIDKFPISRPNLTFSTLTVSNMSPEDSSIYLCSDSTGVGYGYTFGSGTRLTVV.

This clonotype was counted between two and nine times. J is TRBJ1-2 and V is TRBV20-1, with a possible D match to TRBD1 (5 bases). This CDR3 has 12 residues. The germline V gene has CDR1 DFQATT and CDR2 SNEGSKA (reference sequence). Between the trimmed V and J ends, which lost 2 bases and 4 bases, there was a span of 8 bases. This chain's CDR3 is CSARSDSYGYTF. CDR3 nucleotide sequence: TGCAGTGCTAGAAGTGACAGCTATGGCTACACCTTC.

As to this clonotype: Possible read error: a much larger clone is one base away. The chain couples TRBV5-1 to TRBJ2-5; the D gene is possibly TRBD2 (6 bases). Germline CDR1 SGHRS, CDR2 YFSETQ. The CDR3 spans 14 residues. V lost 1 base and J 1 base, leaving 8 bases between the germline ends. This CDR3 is CASSLTSSQETQYF. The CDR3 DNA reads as TGCGCCAGCAGCTTGACTAGCAGCCAAGAGACCCAGTACTTC. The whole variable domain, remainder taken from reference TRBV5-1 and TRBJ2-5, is KAGVTQTPRYLIKTRGQQVTLSCSPISGHRSVSWYQQTPGQGLQFLFEYFSETQRNKGNFPGRFSGRQFSNSRSEMNVSTLELGDSALYLCASSLTSSQETQYFGPGTRLLVL.

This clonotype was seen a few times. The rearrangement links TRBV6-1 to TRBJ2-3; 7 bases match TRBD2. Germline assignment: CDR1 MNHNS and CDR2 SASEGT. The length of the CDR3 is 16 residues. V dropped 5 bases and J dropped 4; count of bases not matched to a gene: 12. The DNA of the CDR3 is TGTGCCAGCAGTCCTAGCGGCCCAATCCCCCCAGATACGCAGTATTTT. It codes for CASSPSGPIPPDTQYF.

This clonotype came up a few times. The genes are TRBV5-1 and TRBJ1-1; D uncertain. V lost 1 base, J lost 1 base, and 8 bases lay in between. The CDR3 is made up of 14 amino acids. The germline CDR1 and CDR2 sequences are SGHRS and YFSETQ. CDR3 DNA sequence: TGCGCCAGCAGCTTGCCGGCCGGGAACACTGAAGCTTTCTTT. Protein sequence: CASSLPAGNTEAFF.

DNA for the CDR3: TGTGCCAGCAGCACCAGCGACGGAGACAATGAGCAGTTCTTC. This gives the protein CASSTSDGDNEQFF. V is TRBV11-2 and J is TRBJ2-1; D is unresolved. CDR3 length: 14 residues. Trimming stripped 5 bases from V and 5 bases from J, with 13 bases between. Germline V gives CDR1 SGHAT, CDR2 FQNNGV.

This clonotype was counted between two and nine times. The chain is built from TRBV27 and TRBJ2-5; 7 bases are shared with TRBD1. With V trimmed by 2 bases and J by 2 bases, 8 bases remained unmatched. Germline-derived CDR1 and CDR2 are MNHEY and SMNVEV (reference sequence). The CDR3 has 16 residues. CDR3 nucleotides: TGTGCCAGCAGTTTAACCCTCCGGGACAGACAAGAGACCCAGTACTTC. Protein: CASSLTLRDRQETQYF.

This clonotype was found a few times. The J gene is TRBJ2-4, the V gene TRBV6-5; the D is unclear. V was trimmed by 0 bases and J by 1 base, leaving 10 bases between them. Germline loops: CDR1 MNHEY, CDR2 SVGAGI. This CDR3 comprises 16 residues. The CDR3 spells CASSYSRSGAKNIQYF. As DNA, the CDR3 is TGTGCCAGCAGTTACTCCCGCAGTGGGGCCAAAAACATTCAGTACTTC.

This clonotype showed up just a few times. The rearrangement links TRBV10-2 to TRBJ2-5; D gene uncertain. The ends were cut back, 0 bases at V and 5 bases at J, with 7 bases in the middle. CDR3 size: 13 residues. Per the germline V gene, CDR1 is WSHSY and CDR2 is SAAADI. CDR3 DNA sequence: TGCGCCAGCAGTGAGTCGACGTGGGAGACCCAGTACTTC. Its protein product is CASSESTWETQYF.

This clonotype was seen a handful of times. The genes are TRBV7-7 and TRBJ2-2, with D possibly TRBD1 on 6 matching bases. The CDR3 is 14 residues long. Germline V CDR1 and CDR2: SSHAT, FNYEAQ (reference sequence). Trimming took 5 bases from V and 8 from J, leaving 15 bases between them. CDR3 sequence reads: CASSPLQGPGELFF. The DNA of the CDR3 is TGTGCCAGCAGCCCCCTACAGGGTCCGGGGGAGCTGTTTTTT.

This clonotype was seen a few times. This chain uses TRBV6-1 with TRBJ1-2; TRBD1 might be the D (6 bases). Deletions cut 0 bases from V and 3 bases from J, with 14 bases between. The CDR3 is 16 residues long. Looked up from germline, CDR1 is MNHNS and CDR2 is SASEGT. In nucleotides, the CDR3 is TGTGCCAGCAGTGAAGCACTCGGGGGGCTAGACTATGGCTACACCTTC. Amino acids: CASSEALGGLDYGYTF.

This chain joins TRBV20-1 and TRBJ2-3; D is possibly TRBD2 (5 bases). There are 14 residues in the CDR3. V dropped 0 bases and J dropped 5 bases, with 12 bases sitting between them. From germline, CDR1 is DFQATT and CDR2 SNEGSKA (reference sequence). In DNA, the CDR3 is TGCAGTGCTAGAGATCCAAGGGCGGGAGATACGCAGTATTTT. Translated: CSARDPRAGDTQYF.

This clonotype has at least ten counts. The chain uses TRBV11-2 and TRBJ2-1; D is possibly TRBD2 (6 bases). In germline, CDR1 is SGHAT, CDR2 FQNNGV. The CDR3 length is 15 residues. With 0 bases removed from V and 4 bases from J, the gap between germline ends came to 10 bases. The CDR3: CASSLDGGWYNEQFF. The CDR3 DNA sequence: TGTGCCAGCAGCTTAGACGGGGGTTGGTACAATGAGCAGTTCTTC.

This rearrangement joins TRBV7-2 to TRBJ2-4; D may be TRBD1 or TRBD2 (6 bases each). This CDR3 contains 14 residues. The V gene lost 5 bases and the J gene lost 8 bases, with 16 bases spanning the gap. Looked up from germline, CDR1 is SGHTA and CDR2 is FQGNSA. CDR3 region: CASSRGGAGDIQYF. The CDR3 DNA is TGTGCCAGCAGCAGAGGAGGGGCAGGGGACATTCAGTACTTC.

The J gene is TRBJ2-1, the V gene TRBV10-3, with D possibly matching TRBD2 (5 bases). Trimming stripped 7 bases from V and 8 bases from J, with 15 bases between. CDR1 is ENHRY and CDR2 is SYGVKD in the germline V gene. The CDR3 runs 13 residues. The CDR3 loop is CAITSSVVDEQFF. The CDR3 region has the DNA TGTGCCATCACTAGTAGCGTGGTGGATGAGCAGTTCTTC.

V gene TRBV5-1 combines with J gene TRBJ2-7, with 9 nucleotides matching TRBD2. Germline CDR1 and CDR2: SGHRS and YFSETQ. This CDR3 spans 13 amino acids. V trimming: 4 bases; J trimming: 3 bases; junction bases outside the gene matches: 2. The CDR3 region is CASSRREGYEQYF. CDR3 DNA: TGCGCCAGCAGCCGGCGGGAGGGCTACGAGCAGTACTTC.